This T cell receptor (beta chain) derives from a study of PD-L1 blockade in urothelial cancer. Study at large: Atezolizumab (1,200 mg intravenously every 3 weeks) began in about 2014 for patients. Analysis of the blood was performed 3 weeks (second dose) and 6 weeks after treatment start.

Data came from immunoSEQ multiplex PCR; TCRdb stores just in-frame clones and leaves some out. Among about 130,000 clones listed, approximately 84% were seen once. The CDR3 is 13 amino acids. V gave up 0 bases and J gave up 13 bases; unmatched junction bases: 4. Germline V gene data show CDR1 as SGHAT and CDR2 as FQNNGV. Time point given: pretreatment peripheral blood. Each patient gave between 1 and 8 samples, pretreatment and on-treatment. V and J are TRBV11-2 and TRBJ2-1; 9 positions agree with TRBD2. The source is a man aged 45-65 years with urothelial cancer. Sequenced material: PBMCs, taken around atezolizumab (anti-PD-L1) treatment. CDR3 coding DNA: TGTGCCAGCAGCTTAGACCGTAGCGGGAGACAGTTCTTC. It is translated as CASSLDRSGRQFF.